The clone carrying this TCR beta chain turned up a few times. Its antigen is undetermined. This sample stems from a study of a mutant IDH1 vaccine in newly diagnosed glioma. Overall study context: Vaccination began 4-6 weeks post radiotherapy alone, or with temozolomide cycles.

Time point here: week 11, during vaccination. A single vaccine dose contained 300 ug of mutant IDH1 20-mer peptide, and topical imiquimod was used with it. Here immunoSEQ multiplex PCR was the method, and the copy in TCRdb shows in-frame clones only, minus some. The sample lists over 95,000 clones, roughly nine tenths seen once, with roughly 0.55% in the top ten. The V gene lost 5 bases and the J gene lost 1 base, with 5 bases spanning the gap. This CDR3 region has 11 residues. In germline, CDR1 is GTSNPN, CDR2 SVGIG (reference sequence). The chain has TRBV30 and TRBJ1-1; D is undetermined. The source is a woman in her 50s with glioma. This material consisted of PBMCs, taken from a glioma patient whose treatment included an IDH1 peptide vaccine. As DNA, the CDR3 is TGTGCCTGGGGACGGAACACTGAAGCTTTCTTT. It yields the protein CAWGRNTEAFF.